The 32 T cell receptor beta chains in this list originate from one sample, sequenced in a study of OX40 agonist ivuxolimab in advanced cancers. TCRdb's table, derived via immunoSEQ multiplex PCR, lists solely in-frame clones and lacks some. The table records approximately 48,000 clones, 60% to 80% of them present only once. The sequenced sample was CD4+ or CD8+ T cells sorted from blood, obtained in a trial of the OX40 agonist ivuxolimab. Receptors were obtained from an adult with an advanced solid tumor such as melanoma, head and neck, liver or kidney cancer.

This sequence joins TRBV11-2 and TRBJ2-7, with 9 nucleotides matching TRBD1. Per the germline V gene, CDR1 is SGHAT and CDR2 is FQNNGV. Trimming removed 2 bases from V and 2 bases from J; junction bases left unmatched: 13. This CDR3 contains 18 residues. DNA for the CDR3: TGTGCCAGCAGCTTAAAGGCCACCGGGACAGGGAATCCCTACGAGCAGTACTTC. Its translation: CASSLKATGTGNPYEQYF. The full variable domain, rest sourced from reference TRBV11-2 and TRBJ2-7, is EAGVAQSPRYKIIEKRQSVAFWCNPISGHATLYWYQQILGQGPKLLIQFQNNGVVDDSQLPKDRFSAERLKGVDSTLKIQPAKLEDSAVYLCASSLKATGTGNPYEQYFGPGTRLTVT.

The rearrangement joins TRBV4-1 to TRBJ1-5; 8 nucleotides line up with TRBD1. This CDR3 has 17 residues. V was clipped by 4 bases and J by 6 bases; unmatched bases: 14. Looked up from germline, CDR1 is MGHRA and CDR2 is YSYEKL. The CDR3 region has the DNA TGCGCCAGCAGCCGAACGAAGCACGGGACAGGCGCTCAGCCCCAGCATTTT. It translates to CASSRTKHGTGAQPQHF.

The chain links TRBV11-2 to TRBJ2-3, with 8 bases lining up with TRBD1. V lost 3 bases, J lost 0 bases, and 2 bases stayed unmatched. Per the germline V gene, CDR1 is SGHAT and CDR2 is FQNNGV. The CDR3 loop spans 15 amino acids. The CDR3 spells CASSFYRGSTDTQYF. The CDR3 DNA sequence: TGTGCCAGCAGCTTCTACAGGGGGAGCACAGATACGCAGTATTTT.

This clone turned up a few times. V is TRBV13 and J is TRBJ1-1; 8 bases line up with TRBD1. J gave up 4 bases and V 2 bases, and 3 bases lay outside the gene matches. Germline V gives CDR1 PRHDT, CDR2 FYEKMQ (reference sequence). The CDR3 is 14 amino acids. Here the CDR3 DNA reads TGTGCCAGCAGCTTACAGGGGGCGGGCACTGAAGCTTTCTTT. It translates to CASSLQGAGTEAFF.

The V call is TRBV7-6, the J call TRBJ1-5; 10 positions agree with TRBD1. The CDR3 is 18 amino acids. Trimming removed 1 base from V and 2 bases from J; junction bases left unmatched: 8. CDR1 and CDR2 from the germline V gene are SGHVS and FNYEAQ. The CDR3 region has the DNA TGTGCCAGCAGCTTAGGCCGGGACAGGGGCGGGGGCAATCAGCCCCAGCATTTT. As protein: CASSLGRDRGGGNQPQHF.

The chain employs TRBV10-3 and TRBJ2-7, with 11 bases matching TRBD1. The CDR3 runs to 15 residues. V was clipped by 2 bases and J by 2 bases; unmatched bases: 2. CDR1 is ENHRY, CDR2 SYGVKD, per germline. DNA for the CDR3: TGTGCCATCAGTGAGCGGACAGGGGGCCCCTACGAGCAGTACTTC. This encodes CAISERTGGPYEQYF.

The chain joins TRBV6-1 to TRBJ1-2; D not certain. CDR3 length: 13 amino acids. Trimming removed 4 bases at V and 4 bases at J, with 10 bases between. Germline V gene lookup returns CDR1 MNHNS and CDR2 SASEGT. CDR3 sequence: CASSVSEGYGYTF. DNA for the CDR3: TGTGCCAGCAGTGTGTCCGAGGGCTATGGCTACACCTTC.

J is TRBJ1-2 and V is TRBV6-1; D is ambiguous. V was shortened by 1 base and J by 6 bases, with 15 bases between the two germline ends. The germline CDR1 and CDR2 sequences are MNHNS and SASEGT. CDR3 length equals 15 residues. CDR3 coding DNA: TGTGCCAGCAGTGAAGACGGGAGGGTTCCCAATGGCTACACCTTC. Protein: CASSEDGRVPNGYTF.

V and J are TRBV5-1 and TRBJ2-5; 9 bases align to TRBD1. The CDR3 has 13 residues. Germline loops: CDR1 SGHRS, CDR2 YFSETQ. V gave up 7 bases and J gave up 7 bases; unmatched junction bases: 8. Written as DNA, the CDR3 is TGCGCCAGCTCACAGGGGGCAGAGGGGACCCAGTACTTC. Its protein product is CASSQGAEGTQYF. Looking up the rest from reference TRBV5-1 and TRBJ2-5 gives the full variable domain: KAGVTQTPRYLIKTRGQQVTLSCSPISGHRSVSWYQQTPGQGLQFLFEYFSETQRNKGNFPGRFSGRQFSNSRSEMNVSTLELGDSALYLCASSQGAEGTQYFGPGTRLLVL.

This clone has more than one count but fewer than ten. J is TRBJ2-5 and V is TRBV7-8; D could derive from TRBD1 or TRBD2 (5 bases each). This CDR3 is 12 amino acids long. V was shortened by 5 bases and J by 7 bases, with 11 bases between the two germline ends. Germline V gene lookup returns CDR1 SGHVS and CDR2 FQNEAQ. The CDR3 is CASSPERGTQYF. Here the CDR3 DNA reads TGTGCCAGCAGCCCTGAGAGGGGGACCCAGTACTTC.

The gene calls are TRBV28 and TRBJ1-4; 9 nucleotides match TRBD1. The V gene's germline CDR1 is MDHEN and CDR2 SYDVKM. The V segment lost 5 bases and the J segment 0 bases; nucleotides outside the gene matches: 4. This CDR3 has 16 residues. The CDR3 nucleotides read TGTGCCAGCAGTGTACAGGGGGCCGCAACTAATGAAAAACTGTTTTTT. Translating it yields CASSVQGAATNEKLFF.

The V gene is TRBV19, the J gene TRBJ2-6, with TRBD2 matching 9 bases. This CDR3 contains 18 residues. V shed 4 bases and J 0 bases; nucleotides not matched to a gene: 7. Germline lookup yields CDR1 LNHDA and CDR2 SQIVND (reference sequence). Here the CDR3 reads CASSTLAGAVSGANVLTF. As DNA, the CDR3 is TGTGCCAGTAGTACCTTAGCGGGGGCCGTCTCTGGGGCCAACGTCCTGACTTTC.

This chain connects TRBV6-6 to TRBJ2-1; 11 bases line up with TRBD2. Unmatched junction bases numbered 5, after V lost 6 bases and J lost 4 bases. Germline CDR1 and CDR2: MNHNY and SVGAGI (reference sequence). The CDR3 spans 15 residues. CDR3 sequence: CASRETSGTYNEQFF. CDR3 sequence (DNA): TGTGCCAGCAGGGAGACTAGCGGGACGTACAATGAGCAGTTCTTC.

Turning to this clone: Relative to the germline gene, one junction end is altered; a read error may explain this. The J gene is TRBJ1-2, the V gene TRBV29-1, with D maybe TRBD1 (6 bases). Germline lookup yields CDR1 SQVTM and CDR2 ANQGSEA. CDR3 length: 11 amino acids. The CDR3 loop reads CSSVSTGTPSF. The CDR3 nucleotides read TGCAGCTCGGTTTCCACAGGGACCCCGTCCTTC.

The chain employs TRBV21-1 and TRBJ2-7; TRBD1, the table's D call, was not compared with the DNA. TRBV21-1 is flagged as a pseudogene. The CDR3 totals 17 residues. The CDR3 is CASSKEPVRQGSYEQYF. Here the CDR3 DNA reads TGTGCCAGCAGCAAAGAGCCGGTTCGACAGGGGTCCTACGAGCAGTACTTC.

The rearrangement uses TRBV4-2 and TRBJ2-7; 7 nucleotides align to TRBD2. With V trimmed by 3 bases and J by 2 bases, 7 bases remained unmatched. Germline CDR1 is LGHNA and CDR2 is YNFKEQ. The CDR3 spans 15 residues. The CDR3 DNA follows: TGTGCCAGCAGCCAGGCCGACGGGAGGACCTACGAGCAGTACTTC. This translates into CASSQADGRTYEQYF.

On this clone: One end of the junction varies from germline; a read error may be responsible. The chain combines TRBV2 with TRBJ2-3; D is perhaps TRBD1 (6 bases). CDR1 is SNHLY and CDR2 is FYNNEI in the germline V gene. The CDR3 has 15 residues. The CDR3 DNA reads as TGTGCCAGCAGCCCCGCAGGACAGTACACAGATATGCAGTATTTT. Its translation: CASSPAGQYTDMQYF.

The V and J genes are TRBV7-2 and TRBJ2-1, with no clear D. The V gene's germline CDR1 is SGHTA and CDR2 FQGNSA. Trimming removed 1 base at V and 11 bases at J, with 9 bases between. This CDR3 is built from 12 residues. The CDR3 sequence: CASSLEGVKQFF. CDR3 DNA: TGTGCCAGCAGCTTAGAGGGCGTCAAGCAGTTCTTC.

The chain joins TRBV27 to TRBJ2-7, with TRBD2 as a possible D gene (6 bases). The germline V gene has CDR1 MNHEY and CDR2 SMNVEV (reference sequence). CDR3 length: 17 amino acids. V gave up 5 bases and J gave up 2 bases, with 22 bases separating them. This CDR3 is CASSLGTLPGAPYEQYF. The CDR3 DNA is TGTGCCAGCAGTCTCGGGACTCTCCCTGGAGCCCCCTACGAGCAGTACTTC.

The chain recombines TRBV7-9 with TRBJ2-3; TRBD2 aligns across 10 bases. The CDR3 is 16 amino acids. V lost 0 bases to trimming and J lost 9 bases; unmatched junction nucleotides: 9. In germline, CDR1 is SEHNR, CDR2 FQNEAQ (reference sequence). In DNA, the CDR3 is TGTGCCAGCAGCTTAGCGCGGTCTAGCGGGAGAGGGACGCAGTATTTT. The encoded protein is CASSLARSSGRGTQYF.

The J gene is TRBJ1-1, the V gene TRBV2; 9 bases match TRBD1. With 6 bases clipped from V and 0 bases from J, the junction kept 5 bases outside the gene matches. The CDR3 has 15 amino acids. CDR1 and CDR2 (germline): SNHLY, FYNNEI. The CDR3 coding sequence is TGTGCCAGCAGGACAGGGGGAGCCCTGAACACTGAAGCTTTCTTT. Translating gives CASRTGGALNTEAFF. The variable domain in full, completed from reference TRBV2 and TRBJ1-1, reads EPEVTQTPSHQVTQMGQEVILRCVPISNHLYFYWYRQILGQKVEFLVSFYNNEISEKSEIFDDQFSVERPDGSNFTLKIRSTKLEDSAMYFCASRTGGALNTEAFFGQGTRLTVV.

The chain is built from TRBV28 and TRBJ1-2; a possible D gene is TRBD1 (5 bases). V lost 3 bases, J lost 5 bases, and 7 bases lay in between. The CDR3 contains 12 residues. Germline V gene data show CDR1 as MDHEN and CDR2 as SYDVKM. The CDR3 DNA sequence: TGTGCCAGCAGTTTCCGGACATATGGCTACACCTTC. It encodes CASSFRTYGYTF.

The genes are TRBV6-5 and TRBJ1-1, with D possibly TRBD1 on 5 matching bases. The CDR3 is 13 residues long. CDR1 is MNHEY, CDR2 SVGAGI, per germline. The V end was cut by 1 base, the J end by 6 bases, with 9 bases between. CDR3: CASSYLGRAEAFF. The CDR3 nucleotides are TGTGCCAGCAGTTACTTGGGCAGGGCTGAAGCTTTCTTT.

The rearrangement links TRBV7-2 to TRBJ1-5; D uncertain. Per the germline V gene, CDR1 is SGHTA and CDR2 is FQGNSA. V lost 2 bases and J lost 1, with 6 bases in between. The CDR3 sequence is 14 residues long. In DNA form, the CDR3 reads TGTGCCAGCAGCTTATATAAGAGCAATCAGCCCCAGCATTTT. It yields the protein CASSLYKSNQPQHF.

CDR3 amino acids: CASSYGGAGGTEAFF. The CDR3 nucleotides are TGTGCCAGCAGTTACGGCGGGGCTGGGGGCACTGAAGCTTTCTTT. This chain links TRBV6-5 with TRBJ1-1; D possibly corresponds to TRBD1 (5 bases). CDR1 MNHEY and CDR2 SVGAGI come from the germline V gene. This CDR3 has 15 residues. V was clipped by 2 bases and J by 4 bases, with 14 bases between them.

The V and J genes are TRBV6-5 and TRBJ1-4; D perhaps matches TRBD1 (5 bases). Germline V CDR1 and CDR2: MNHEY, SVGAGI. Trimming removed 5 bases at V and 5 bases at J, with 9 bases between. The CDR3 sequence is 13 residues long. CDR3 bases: TGTGCCAGCAGTAAGGGACGGAATGAAAAACTGTTTTTT. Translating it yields CASSKGRNEKLFF.

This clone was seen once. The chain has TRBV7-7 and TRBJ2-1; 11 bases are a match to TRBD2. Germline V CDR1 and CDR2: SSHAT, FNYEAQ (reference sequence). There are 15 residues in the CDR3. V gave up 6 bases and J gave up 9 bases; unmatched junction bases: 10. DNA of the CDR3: TGTGCCAGCAGTAGACTAGCGGGACTAAGGGGTGAGCAGTTCTTC. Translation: CASSRLAGLRGEQFF.

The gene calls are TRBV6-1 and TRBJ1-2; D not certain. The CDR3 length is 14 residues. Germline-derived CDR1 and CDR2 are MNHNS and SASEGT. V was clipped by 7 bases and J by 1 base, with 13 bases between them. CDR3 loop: CASTRALVNYGYTF. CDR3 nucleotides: TGTGCCAGCACCCGGGCCCTAGTTAACTATGGCTACACCTTC.

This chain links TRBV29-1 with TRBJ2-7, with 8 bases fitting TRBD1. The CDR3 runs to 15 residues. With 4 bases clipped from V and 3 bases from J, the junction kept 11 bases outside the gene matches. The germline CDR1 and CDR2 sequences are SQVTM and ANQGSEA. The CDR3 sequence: CSVGLTGTGVYEQYF. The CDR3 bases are TGCAGCGTTGGTCTCACCGGGACAGGCGTCTACGAGCAGTACTTC.

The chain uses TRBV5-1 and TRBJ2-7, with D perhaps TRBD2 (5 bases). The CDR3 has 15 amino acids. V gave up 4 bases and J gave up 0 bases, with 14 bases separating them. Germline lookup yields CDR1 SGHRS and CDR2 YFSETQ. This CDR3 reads CASSPLADYSYEQYF. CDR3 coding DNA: TGCGCCAGCAGCCCGTTAGCAGACTACTCCTACGAGCAGTACTTC.

DNA of the CDR3: TGTGCCAGCAGCGTAGGGTTTGGGAATCCTGGTCAGAGGGGGTATGGCTACACCTTC. It specifies CASSVGFGNPGQRGYGYTF. The chain uses TRBV9 and TRBJ1-2; maybe TRBD1 (6 bases). Germline CDR1 and CDR2: SGDLS and YYNGEE. This CDR3 comprises 19 residues. The germline V and J ends were trimmed by 0 bases and 5 bases, with 26 bases remaining between them.

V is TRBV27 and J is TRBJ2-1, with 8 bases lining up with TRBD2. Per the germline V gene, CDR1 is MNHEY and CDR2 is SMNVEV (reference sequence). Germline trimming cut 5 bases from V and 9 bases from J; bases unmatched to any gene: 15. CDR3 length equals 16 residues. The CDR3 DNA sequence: TGTGCCAGCAGTCCCCGGGGTGTGGGACTAGTTCTTGAGCAGTTCTTC. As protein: CASSPRGVGLVLEQFF.